The next 27 T cell receptor beta chains were all read from a single sample in a study of siplizumab effects on memory and regulatory T cells. Profiling relied on immunoSEQ multiplex PCR, and the TCRdb table lists in-frame clones only, not all of them. The sample lists fewer than 85,000 clones; about 87% were seen once. Material for sequencing was Tregs sorted from blood. These receptors were obtained from a human donor in good health.

The V gene is TRBV6-5, the J gene TRBJ1-1; 10 nucleotides line up with TRBD1. The J segment lost 7 bases and the V segment lost 0 bases, leaving 8 bases of the junction unmatched. The germline V gene encodes CDR1 MNHEY and CDR2 SVGAGI. This CDR3 contains 16 residues. This chain's CDR3 is CASSYSGTGASLEAFF. The CDR3 region has the DNA TGTGCCAGCAGTTACTCCGGGACAGGGGCTTCGCTTGAAGCTTTCTTT.

The gene calls are TRBV13 and TRBJ2-4; tentatively, D is TRBD2 (6 bases). The CDR3 is 16 amino acids. CDR1 and CDR2 from the germline V gene are PRHDT and FYEKMQ (reference sequence). Deletions cut 0 bases from V and 6 bases from J, with 15 bases between. The CDR3 DNA sequence: TGTGCCAGCAGCTTAGGTCGTTACGGGGGAGGAAACATTCAGTACTTC. Its translation is CASSLGRYGGGNIQYF.

The chain uses TRBV19 and TRBJ1-5, with D perhaps TRBD1 (5 bases). From germline, CDR1 is LNHDA and CDR2 SQIVND (reference sequence). CDR3 length: 12 amino acids. V was shortened by 5 bases and J by 11 bases, with 13 bases between the two germline ends. The chain's CDR3 is CASSSRGWAQHF. CDR3 DNA: TGTGCCAGTAGTTCTCGGGGGTGGGCCCAGCATTTT.

The chain couples TRBV6-5 to TRBJ2-7; 8 bases align to TRBD1. CDR3 length: 14 residues. Germline V gene sequence: CDR1 MNHEY, CDR2 SVGAGI. V shed 7 bases, J shed 3 bases, and the junction held 8 bases outside the gene matches. The CDR3 protein is CASTQTGDSYEQYF. DNA of the CDR3: TGTGCCAGCACACAGACAGGGGACAGCTACGAGCAGTACTTC.

This clone was seen a few times. The chain combines TRBV10-3 with TRBJ2-7; D is unclear. This CDR3 spans 13 amino acids. Trimming pared 4 bases from V and 3 bases from J, leaving 10 bases between. Looked up from germline, CDR1 is ENHRY and CDR2 is SYGVKD. In DNA form, the CDR3 reads TGTGCCATCAGTGCTACGGTTGTCTACGAGCAGTACTTC. It translates to CAISATVVYEQYF.

The chain has TRBV20-1 and TRBJ1-1; no firm D call. The CDR3 covers 10 residues. Germline lookup yields CDR1 DFQATT and CDR2 SNEGSKA (reference sequence). V was trimmed by 6 bases and J by 4 bases, leaving 6 bases between them. Here the CDR3 DNA reads TGCAGTGCAGACACCACTGAAGCTTTCTTT. Translated: CSADTTEAFF.

The chain has TRBV5-1 and TRBJ1-1; D might be TRBD1 (6 bases). This CDR3 is 13 amino acids long. Germline V gives CDR1 SGHRS, CDR2 YFSETQ. Trimming removed 1 base from V and 3 bases from J, with 7 bases in between. The CDR3: CASSLSGDTEAFF. In DNA form, the CDR3 reads TGCGCCAGCAGCTTGTCAGGGGACACTGAAGCTTTCTTT. The whole variable domain, filled in from reference TRBV5-1 and TRBJ1-1, reads KAGVTQTPRYLIKTRGQQVTLSCSPISGHRSVSWYQQTPGQGLQFLFEYFSETQRNKGNFPGRFSGRQFSNSRSEMNVSTLELGDSALYLCASSLSGDTEAFFGQGTRLTVV.

This clone was detected only a few times. The chain uses TRBV5-1 and TRBJ2-7; D unclear. CDR3 length equals 14 residues. V shed 4 bases and J shed 2 bases, with 13 bases lying between them. Germline values: CDR1 SGHRS, CDR2 YFSETQ. The CDR3 nucleotides read TGCGCCAGCAGCACCACTCCTGCCACCTACGAGCAGTACTTC. As protein: CASSTTPATYEQYF.

V usage is TRBV5-1 and J usage is TRBJ2-2; the D call may be TRBD1 or TRBD2 (5 bases each). From germline, CDR1 is SGHRS and CDR2 YFSETQ. Trimming removed 6 bases at V and 3 bases at J, with 15 bases between. The CDR3 is 15 amino acids. CDR3 amino acids: CASNLRGAHTGELFF. The CDR3, as DNA: TGCGCCAGCAACCTGAGAGGGGCTCACACCGGGGAGCTGTTTTTT.

V and J are TRBV5-1 and TRBJ2-2; 8 nucleotides match TRBD2. This CDR3 has 17 amino acids. The V segment lost 4 bases and the J segment 4 bases; nucleotides outside the gene matches: 12. Germline V CDR1 and CDR2: SGHRS, YFSETQ. Here the CDR3 reads CASSGRLATQVTGELFF. The CDR3 DNA reads TGCGCCAGCAGCGGAAGACTAGCGACCCAGGTCACCGGGGAGCTGTTTTTT.

V is TRBV7-2 and J is TRBJ2-1, with no clear D. Germline V gives CDR1 SGHTA, CDR2 FQGNSA. The CDR3 totals 12 residues. Between the trimmed V and J ends, which lost 5 bases and 10 bases, there was a span of 12 bases. The CDR3 coding sequence is TGTGCCAGCAGCCCCAGGTTAGCCGAGCAGTTCTTC. Translating it yields CASSPRLAEQFF.

The rearrangement links TRBV19 to TRBJ2-5, with TRBD1 matching over 9 bases. Germline values: CDR1 LNHDA, CDR2 SQIVND (reference sequence). The CDR3 covers 14 residues. Trimming removed 10 bases from V and 4 bases from J; junction bases left unmatched: 10. In DNA, the CDR3 is TGTGCCACCACAACAGGGGGCGCCGGAGAGACCCAGTACTTC. It specifies CATTTGGAGETQYF.

The chain is built from TRBV6-5 and TRBJ1-2; 12 bases are a match to TRBD1. Germline assignment: CDR1 MNHEY and CDR2 SVGAGI. V was pared by 6 bases and J by 7 bases, with 6 bases of the junction left unmatched. There are 14 residues in the CDR3. The CDR3 protein is CASSSGTGGGGYTF. CDR3 in DNA: TGTGCCAGCAGCTCCGGGACAGGGGGCGGTGGCTACACCTTC.

The V gene is TRBV28, the J gene TRBJ1-3, with TRBD1 as a possible D gene (6 bases). In germline, CDR1 is MDHEN, CDR2 SYDVKM. V was trimmed by 3 bases and J by 2 bases, leaving 8 bases between them. The length of the CDR3 is 14 residues. The CDR3 loop is CASSFRGAGNTIYF. CDR3 DNA: TGTGCCAGCAGTTTCAGGGGTGCTGGAAACACCATATATTTT.

The chain is built from TRBV5-1 and TRBJ1-6; D ambiguous. Trimming pared 6 bases from V and 5 bases from J, leaving 12 bases between. Germline V gene sequence: CDR1 SGHRS, CDR2 YFSETQ. The CDR3 covers 14 residues. The DNA for the CDR3 is TGCGCCAGCATCGCCCGCGGTGATAATTCACCCCTCCACTTT. Its protein product is CASIARGDNSPLHF. The full variable domain, completed using reference TRBV5-1 and TRBJ1-6, is KAGVTQTPRYLIKTRGQQVTLSCSPISGHRSVSWYQQTPGQGLQFLFEYFSETQRNKGNFPGRFSGRQFSNSRSEMNVSTLELGDSALYLCASIARGDNSPLHFGNGTRLTVT.

The chain links TRBV2 to TRBJ1-1; D perhaps matches TRBD1 (5 bases). Trimming cost V 2 bases and J 4 bases, with 11 bases left between them. In germline, CDR1 is SNHLY, CDR2 FYNNEI. This CDR3 contains 14 residues. DNA of the CDR3: TGTGCCAGCAGTGAAATGGTGGGGGGCACTGAAGCTTTCTTT. Translated, it gives CASSEMVGGTEAFF.

J is TRBJ1-1 and V is TRBV5-1; no clear D gene. Germline V lookup: CDR1 SGHRS, CDR2 YFSETQ. Trimming cost V 0 bases and J 5 bases, with 8 bases left between them. This CDR3 region has 13 residues. DNA for the CDR3: TGCGCCAGCAGCTTGGGGGGTGGGACTGAAGCTTTCTTT. This codes for CASSLGGGTEAFF.

The chain uses TRBV28 and TRBJ1-5, with no clear D. Germline CDR1 reads MDHEN; CDR2 reads SYDVKM. V was cut by 1 base and J by 0 bases, with 7 bases left in between. This CDR3 region has 15 residues. CDR3 sequence: CASSLSQVSNQPQHF. In DNA, the CDR3 is TGTGCCAGCAGTTTATCTCAGGTTAGCAATCAGCCCCAGCATTTT.

On this clone itself: A read error may produce the germline difference seen at one junction end. Other DNA sequences in this specimen translate into the identical CDR3. The chain is built from TRBV7-9 and TRBJ2-7, with 7 positions matching TRBD1. The CDR3 sequence is 14 residues long. Germline V CDR1 and CDR2: SEHNR, FQNEAQ (reference sequence). CDR3 sequence reads: CASSPGTETYEQYF. The CDR3, as DNA: TGTGCCAGCAGCCCGGGGACAGAAACCTACGAGCAGTATTTC. The whole variable domain, remainder taken from reference TRBV7-9 and TRBJ2-7, is DTGVSQNPRHKITKRGQNVTFRCDPISEHNRLYWYRQTLGQGPEFLTYFQNEAQLEKSRLLSDRFSAERPKGSFSTLEIQRTEQGDSAMYLCASSPGTETYEQYFGPGTRLTVT.

This clone was seen more than once but under ten times. The genes are TRBV7-9 and TRBJ1-4; D unclear. The CDR3 extends over 15 amino acids. The V gene lost 2 bases and the J gene lost 7 bases, with 14 bases spanning the gap. Germline CDR1 SEHNR, CDR2 FQNEAQ (reference sequence). CDR3 residues: CASSLTFGVREKLFF. The CDR3 DNA sequence: TGTGCCAGCAGCTTAACGTTTGGGGTACGTGAAAAACTGTTTTTT.

The chain couples TRBV5-7 to TRBJ1-3; no firm D call. TRBV5-7 is treated as an ORF (open reading frame) with a function not yet certain. Deletions cut 0 bases from V and 4 bases from J, with 11 bases between. This CDR3 has 15 residues. The CDR3 is CASSLAIGRGNTIYF. The CDR3 coding sequence is TGTGCCAGCAGCTTGGCTATAGGGAGGGGAAACACCATATATTTT.

This chain joins TRBV20-1 and TRBJ1-2; D gene ambiguous. The V gene lost 0 bases and the J gene lost 8 bases, with 7 bases spanning the gap. Germline V gene lookup returns CDR1 DFQATT and CDR2 SNEGSKA (reference sequence). This CDR3 spans 11 amino acids. The CDR3 nucleotides are TGCAGTGCTAGAGATCCCGACGGCTACACCTTC. Residues: CSARDPDGYTF.

The chain couples TRBV7-2 to TRBJ1-2, with a weak D call TRBD1 (5 bases). The V and J ends lost 4 bases and 1 base respectively, with 22 bases between them. This CDR3 region has 18 residues. The germline V gene encodes CDR1 SGHTA and CDR2 FQGNSA. The CDR3 DNA follows: TGTGCCAGCAGCTCGCGAGGCGGGGCAATAGTGGGTAACTATGGCTACACCTTC. As protein: CASSSRGGAIVGNYGYTF.

V and J are TRBV7-6 and TRBJ1-6; 7 bases align to TRBD1. V shed 1 base and J 7 bases; nucleotides not matched to a gene: 1. Germline CDR1 and CDR2: SGHVS and FNYEAQ. This CDR3 region has 14 residues. The CDR3 DNA is TGTGCCAGCAGCTTAGGCAGGGGGAATTCACCCCTCCACTTT. Translating it yields CASSLGRGNSPLHF.

This clone showed up just once. V gene TRBV11-3 combines with J gene TRBJ1-1; 8 bases are shared with TRBD1. This CDR3 contains 14 residues. V was pared by 1 base and J by 5 bases, with 3 bases of the junction left unmatched. Germline V gene data show CDR1 as SGHNT and CDR2 as YENEEA. This chain's CDR3 is CASSLGQGRTEAFF. The CDR3 DNA reads TGTGCCAGCAGCTTAGGACAGGGGCGGACTGAAGCTTTCTTT.

This sequence joins TRBV27 and TRBJ1-1, with D unclear. The ends were cut back, 3 bases at V and 4 bases at J, with 9 bases in the middle. This CDR3 spans 13 amino acids. CDR1 is MNHEY and CDR2 is SMNVEV in the germline V gene (reference sequence). The CDR3 nucleotides read TGTGCCAGCAGTTTCTGGGTCGGCACTGAAGCTTTCTTT. It translates to CASSFWVGTEAFF.

Many counts were recorded for this clone. The rearrangement uses TRBV5-6 and TRBJ1-1; tentatively, D is TRBD1 (5 bases). This CDR3 region has 13 residues. Between the trimmed V and J ends, which lost 2 bases and 1 base, there was a span of 6 bases. CDR1 is SGHDT, CDR2 YYEEEE, per germline. DNA of the CDR3: TGTGCCAGCAGCTTAACAGGGAACACTGAAGCTTTCTTT. Its protein product is CASSLTGNTEAFF.